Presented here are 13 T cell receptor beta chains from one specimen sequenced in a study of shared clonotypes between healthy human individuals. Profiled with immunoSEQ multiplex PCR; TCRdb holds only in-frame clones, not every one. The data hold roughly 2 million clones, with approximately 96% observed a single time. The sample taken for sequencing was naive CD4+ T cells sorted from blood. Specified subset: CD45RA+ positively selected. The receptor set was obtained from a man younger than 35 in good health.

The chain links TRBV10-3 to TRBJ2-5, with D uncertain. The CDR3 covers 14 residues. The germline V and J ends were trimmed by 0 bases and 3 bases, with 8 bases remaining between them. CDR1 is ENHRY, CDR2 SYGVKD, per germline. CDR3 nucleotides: TGTGCCATCAGTGAGTCGACCCGTAAAGAGACCCAGTACTTC. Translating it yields CAISESTRKETQYF.

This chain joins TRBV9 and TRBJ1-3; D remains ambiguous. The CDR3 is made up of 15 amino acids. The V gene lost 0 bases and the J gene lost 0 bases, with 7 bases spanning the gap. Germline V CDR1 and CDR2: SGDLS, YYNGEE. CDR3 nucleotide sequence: TGTGCCAGCAGCGTAGACAGCCTCTCTGGAAACACCATATATTTT. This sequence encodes CASSVDSLSGNTIYF.

The chain's CDR3 is CAARDRGNDQPQHF. The CDR3 region has the DNA TGTGCCGCCCGCGACAGGGGAAATGATCAGCCCCAGCATTTT. V usage is TRBV30 and J usage is TRBJ1-5, with 8 bases identical to TRBD1. The CDR3 is made up of 14 amino acids. The V gene's germline CDR1 is GTSNPN and CDR2 SVGIG (reference sequence). Trimming took 8 bases from V and 5 from J; bases not matched to a gene: 11.

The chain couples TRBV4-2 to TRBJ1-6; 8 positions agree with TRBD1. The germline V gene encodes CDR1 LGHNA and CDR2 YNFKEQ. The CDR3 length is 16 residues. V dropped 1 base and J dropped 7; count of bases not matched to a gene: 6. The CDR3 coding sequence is TGTGCCAGCAGCCAAGGCCACACAGGGGGGAATTCACCCCTCCACTTT. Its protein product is CASSQGHTGGNSPLHF.

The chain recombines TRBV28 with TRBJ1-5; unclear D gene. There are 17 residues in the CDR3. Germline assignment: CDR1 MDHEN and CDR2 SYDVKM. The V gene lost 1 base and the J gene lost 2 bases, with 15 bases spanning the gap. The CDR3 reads CASSLLGFGLGNQPQHF. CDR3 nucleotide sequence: TGTGCCAGCAGTTTATTGGGATTCGGACTCGGCAATCAGCCCCAGCATTTT. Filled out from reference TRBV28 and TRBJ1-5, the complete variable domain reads DVKVTQSSRYLVKRTGEKVFLECVQDMDHENMFWYRQDPGLGLRLIYFSYDVKMKEKGDIPEGYSVSREKKERFSLILESASTNQTSMYLCASSLLGFGLGNQPQHFGDGTRLSIL.

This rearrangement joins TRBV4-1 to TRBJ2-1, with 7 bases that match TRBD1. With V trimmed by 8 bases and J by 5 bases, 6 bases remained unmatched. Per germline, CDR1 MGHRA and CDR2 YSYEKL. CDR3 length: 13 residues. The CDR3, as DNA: TGCGCCAGCCAGGGGGATAACAACAATGAGCAGTTCTTC. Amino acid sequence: CASQGDNNNEQFF.

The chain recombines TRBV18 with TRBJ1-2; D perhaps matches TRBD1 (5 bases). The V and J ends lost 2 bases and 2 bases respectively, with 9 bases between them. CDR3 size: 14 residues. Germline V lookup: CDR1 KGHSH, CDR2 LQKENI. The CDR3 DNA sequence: TGTGCCAGCTCACCAGATGCAGGGAACTATGGCTACACCTTC. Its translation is CASSPDAGNYGYTF. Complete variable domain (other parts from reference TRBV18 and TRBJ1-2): NAGVMQNPRHLVRRRGQEARLRCSPMKGHSHVYWYRQLPEEGLKFMVYLQKENIIDESGMPKERFSAEFPKEGPSILRIQQVVRGDSAAYFCASSPDAGNYGYTFGSGTRLTVV.

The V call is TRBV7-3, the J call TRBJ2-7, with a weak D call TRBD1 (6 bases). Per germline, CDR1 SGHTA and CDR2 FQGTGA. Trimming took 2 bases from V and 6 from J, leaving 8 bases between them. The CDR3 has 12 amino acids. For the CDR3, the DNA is TGTGCCAGCAGCTTACGAGGGGGCGAGCAGTACTTC. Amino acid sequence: CASSLRGGEQYF.

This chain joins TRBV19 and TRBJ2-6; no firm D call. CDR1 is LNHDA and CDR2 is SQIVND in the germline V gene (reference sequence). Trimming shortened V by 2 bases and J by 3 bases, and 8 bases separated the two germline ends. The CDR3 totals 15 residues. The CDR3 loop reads CASSIRFFGANVLTF. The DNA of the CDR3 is TGTGCCAGTAGTATACGGTTCTTTGGGGCCAACGTCCTGACTTTC.

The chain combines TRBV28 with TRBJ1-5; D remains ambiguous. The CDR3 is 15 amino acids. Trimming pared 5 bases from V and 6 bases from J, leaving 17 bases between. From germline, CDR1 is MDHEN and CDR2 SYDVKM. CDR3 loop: CASSGFASGTQPQHF. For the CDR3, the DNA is TGTGCCAGCAGTGGGTTTGCATCGGGCACTCAGCCCCAGCATTTT.

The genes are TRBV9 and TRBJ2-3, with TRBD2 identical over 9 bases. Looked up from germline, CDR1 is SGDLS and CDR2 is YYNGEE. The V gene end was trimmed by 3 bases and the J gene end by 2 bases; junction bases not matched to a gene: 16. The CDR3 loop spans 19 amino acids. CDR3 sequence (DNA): TGTGCCAGCAGCGCCAGAGGAGGTGCGGGGGGGACCTTCACAGATACGCAGTATTTT. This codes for CASSARGGAGGTFTDTQYF.

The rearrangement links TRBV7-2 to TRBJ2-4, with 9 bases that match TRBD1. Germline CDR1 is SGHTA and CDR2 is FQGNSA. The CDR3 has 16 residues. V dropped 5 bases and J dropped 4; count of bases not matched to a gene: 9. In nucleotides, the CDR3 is TGTGCCAGCAGCGCAACCGGGACAGGGAATAAAAACATTCAGTACTTC. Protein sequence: CASSATGTGNKNIQYF.

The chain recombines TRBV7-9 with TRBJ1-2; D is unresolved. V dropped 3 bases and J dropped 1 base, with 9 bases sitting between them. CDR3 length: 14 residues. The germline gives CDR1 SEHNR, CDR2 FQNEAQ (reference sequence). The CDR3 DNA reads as TGTGCCAGCAGCTTTGAGGCGGGTAACTATGGCTACACCTTC. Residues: CASSFEAGNYGYTF.